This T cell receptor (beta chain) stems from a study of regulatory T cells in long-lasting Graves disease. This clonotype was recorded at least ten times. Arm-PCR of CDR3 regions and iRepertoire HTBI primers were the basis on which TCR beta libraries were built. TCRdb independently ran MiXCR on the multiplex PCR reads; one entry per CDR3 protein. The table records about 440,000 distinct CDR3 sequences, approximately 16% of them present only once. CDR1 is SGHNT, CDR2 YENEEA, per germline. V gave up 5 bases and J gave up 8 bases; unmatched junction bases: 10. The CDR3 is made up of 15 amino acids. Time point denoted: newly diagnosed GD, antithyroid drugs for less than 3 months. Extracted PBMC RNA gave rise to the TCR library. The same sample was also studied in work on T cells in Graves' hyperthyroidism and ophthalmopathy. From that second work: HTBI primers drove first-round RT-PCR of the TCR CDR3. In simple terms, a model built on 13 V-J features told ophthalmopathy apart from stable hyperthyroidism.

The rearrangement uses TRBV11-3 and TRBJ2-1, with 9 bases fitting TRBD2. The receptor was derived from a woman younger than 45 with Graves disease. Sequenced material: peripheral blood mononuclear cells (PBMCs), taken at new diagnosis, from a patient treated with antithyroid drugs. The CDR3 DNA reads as TGTGCCAGCAGCCTTAGCGGGAGCGCGGAGGATGAGCAGTTCTTC. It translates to CASSLSGSAEDEQFF. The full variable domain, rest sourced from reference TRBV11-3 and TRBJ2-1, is EAGVVQSPRYKIIEKKQPVAFWCNPISGHNTLYWYLQNLGQGPELLIRYENEEAVDDSQLPKDRFSAERLKGVDSTLKIQPAELGDSAVYLCASSLSGSAEDEQFFGPGTRLTVL.